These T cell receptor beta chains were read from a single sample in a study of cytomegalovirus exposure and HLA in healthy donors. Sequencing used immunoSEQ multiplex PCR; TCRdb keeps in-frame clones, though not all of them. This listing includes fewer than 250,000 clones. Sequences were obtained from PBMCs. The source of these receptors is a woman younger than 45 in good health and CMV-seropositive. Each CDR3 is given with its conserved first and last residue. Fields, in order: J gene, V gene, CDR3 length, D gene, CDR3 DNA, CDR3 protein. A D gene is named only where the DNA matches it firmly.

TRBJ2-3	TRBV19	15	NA	TGTGCCAGTAGTCCCTGGAGGGAGGGCACAGATACGCAGTATTTT	CASSPWREGTDTQYF
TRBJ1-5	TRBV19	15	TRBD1	TGTGCCAGTAGTATTATCACAGGGGGAAATCAGCCCCAGCATTTT	CASSIITGGNQPQHF
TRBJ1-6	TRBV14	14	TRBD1	TGTGCCAGCAGGGTCGGACAGGGGAATTCACCCCTCCACTTT	CASRVGQGNSPLHF
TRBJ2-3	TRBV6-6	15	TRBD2	TGTGCCAGCAGTCGGACTAGCGGGTACACAGATACGCAGTATTTT	CASSRTSGYTDTQYF
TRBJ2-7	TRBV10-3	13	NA	TGTGCCATCAGTGCAACAGGGATGGACGGGCAGTACTTC	CAISATGMDGQYF
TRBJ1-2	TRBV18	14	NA	TGTGCCAGCTCACCAAATACGGGGGACTATGGCTACACCTTC	CASSPNTGDYGYTF
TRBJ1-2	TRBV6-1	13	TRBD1	TGTGCCAGCAGTGAAAGGGACAGGGAAGGCTACACCTTC	CASSERDREGYTF
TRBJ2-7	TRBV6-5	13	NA	TGTGCCAGCAGATCCGGACTGCCCTACGAGCAGTACTTC	CASRSGLPYEQYF
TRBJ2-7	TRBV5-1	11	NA	TGCGCCAGCAGCGCTACCTACGAGCAGTACTTC	CASSATYEQYF
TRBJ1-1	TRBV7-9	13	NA	TGTGCCAGCAGCACCACAGGGAACACTGAAGCTTTCTTT	CASSTTGNTEAFF
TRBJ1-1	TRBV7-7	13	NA	TGTGCCAGCAGCAGGGACTTGAACACTGAAGCTTTCTTT	CASSRDLNTEAFF
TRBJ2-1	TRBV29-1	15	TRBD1	TGCAGCGGATCAACCCCGCGACAGGGGGCCCATGAGCAGTTCTTC	CSGSTPRQGAHEQFF
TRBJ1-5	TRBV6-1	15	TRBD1	TGTGCCAGCAGTGGGACAGGGGGACCCAGTCAGCCCCAGCATTTT	CASSGTGGPSQPQHF
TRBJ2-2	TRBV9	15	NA	TGTGCCAGCAGCGTAGAGGTCCCAGACAACGGGGAGCTGTTTTTT	CASSVEVPDNGELFF
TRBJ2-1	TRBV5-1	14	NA	TGCGCCAGCAGCTTGGGTCAGGGTATGGATGAGCAGTTCTTC	CASSLGQGMDEQFF
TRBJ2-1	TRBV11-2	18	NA	TGTGCCAGCAGCCGTGTCGGGTTAAAAACGCCCTCCTACAATGAGCAGTTCTTC	CASSRVGLKTPSYNEQFF
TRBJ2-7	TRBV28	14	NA	TGTGCCAGCAGTTTCAGGGGTATTGTGTACGAGCAGTACTTC	CASSFRGIVYEQYF
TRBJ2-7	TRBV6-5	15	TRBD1	TGTGCCAGCAGTTATACAGGGGTATTTGGCTACGAGCAGTACTTC	CASSYTGVFGYEQYF
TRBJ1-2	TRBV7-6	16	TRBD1	TGTGCCAGCAGCTTGGGACGTCTGGACAGGGCAGGGGGCTACACCTTC	CASSLGRLDRAGGYTF
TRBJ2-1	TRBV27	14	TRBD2	TGTGCCAGCACCCAACTAGCGGGAACCGATGAGCAGTTCTTC	CASTQLAGTDEQFF
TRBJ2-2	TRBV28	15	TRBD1	TGTGCCAGCAGTTTGACAGGGATGAACACCGGGGAGCTGTTTTTT	CASSLTGMNTGELFF
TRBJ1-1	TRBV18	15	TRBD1	TGTGCCAGCTCACCGCGTCGGACAGGGAACACTGAAGCTTTCTTT	CASSPRRTGNTEAFF
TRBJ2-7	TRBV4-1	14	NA	TGCGCCAGCAGCCAAATGGCTAGGTCCTACGAGCAGTACTTC	CASSQMARSYEQYF
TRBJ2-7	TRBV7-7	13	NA	TGTGCCAGCAGCTTAGAACCGGGAGACGAGCAGTACTTC	CASSLEPGDEQYF
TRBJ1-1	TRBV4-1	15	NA	TGCGCCAGCAGCCATCTGGACAGAAAGAACACTGAAGCTTTCTTT	CASSHLDRKNTEAFF
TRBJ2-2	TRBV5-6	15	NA	TGTGCCAGCAGCTTCGGGGGAGTGAACACCGGGGAGCTGTTTTTT	CASSFGGVNTGELFF
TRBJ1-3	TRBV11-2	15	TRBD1	TGTGCCAGCAGCTTAAGTGGGGGACAGGGGAGCACCATATATTTT	CASSLSGGQGSTIYF
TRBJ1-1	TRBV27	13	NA	TGTGCCAGCAGTTCCCTCCAGTACACTGAAGCTTTCTTT	CASSSLQYTEAFF
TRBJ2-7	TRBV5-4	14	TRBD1	TGTGCCAGCAGCTGGGACAGGGACCTCTACGAGCAGTACTTC	CASSWDRDLYEQYF
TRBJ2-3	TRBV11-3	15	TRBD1	TGTGCCAGCAGCCCAGGACAGGGGGCATCAGATACGCAGTATTTT	CASSPGQGASDTQYF
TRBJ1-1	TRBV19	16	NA	TGTGCCAGTAGTATTGGGGGGTTGAATTGGGGCACTGAAGCTTTCTTT	CASSIGGLNWGTEAFF
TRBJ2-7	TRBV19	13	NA	TGTGCCAGTAGTTCCGGGAAACCCTACGAGCAGTACTTC	CASSSGKPYEQYF
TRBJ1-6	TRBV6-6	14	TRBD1	TGTGCCAGCAGTTTGGGACAGGGTAGCTCACCCCTCCACTTT	CASSLGQGSSPLHF
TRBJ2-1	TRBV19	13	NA	TGTGCCAGTAGTAGCGAGCGGGACAATGAGCAGTTCTTC	CASSSERDNEQFF
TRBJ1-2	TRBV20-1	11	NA	TGCAGTGCTGGGGAGGGTGGTCGCTACACCTTC	CSAGEGGRYTF
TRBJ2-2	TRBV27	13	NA	TGTGCCAGCAGCACTAGGGTTCCCGGGGAGCTGTTTTTT	CASSTRVPGELFF
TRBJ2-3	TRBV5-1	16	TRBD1	TGCGCCAGCAGCTTGGGACAGGGATCAGGCACAGATACGCAGTATTTT	CASSLGQGSGTDTQYF
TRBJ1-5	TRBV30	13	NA	TGTGCCTGGAGTACTAATAGCAATCAGCCCCAGCATTTT	CAWSTNSNQPQHF
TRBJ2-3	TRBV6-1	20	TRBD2	TGTGCCAGCAGTGAAATGGGTTGGGGTCTAGCGGGGACGGGCACAGATACGCAGTATTTT	CASSEMGWGLAGTGTDTQYF
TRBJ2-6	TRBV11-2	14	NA	TGTGCCAGCAGCTTCGGGAGTCTAGCCAACGTCCTGACTTTC	CASSFGSLANVLTF
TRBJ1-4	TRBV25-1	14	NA	TGTGCCAGCAGTGACGCTGCAGATAATGAAAAACTGTTTTTT	CASSDAADNEKLFF
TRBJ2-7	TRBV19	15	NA	TGTGCCAGTAGCAGACTACTGCGGGGCCCCTACGAGCAGTACTTC	CASSRLLRGPYEQYF
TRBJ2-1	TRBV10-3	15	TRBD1	TGTGCCATCAGTGAAAGGGACAGGGGCAACAATGAGCAGTTCTTC	CAISERDRGNNEQFF
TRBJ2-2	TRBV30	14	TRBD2	TGTGCCTGGATATCGGGACTATACACCGGGGAGCTGTTTTTT	CAWISGLYTGELFF
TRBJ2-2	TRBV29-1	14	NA	TGCAGCGTCCAAACGACAGCAAACACCGGGGAGCTGTTTTTT	CSVQTTANTGELFF
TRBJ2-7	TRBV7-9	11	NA	TGTGCCAGCAGCCCCAGCTACGAGCAGTACTTC	CASSPSYEQYF
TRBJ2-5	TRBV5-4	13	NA	TGTGCCAGCAGCTTGGACAGGGCAGAGACCCAGTACTTC	CASSLDRAETQYF